This entry concerns a single TCR beta chain. This specimen comes from a study of T cells in Graves' hyperthyroidism and ophthalmopathy. CDR3 length: 16 amino acids. Germline V gene sequence: CDR1 MNHEY, CDR2 SMNVEV (reference sequence). V was clipped by 2 bases and J by 5 bases; unmatched bases: 11. Amplification of TCR beta CDR3 regions used RNA as the template. Carried out on the TCR CDR3, a first-round RT-PCR used the HTBI primer set. Each CDR3 protein gets one entry after TCRdb re-called the multiplex PCR reads with MiXCR. The data contain over 350,000 distinct CDR3 sequences, 15% to 20% of them singletons.

The sample taken for sequencing was blood. The origin of this receptor is a man aged 18 to 30 with Graves' ophthalmopathy. V gene TRBV27 combines with J gene TRBJ2-7; TRBD2 matches 8 bases. CDR3 in amino acids: CASSLRGGGTQDEQYF. The DNA for the CDR3 is TGTGCCAGCAGTTTACGGGGCGGGGGGACACAGGACGAGCAGTACTTC.